This entry lists 17 T cell receptor beta chains sequenced from one sample in a study of response to subunit inactivated influenza vaccine. TCRdb reanalysed the RT-PCR reads using MiXCR and keeps one entry per CDR3 protein. Among roughly 650,000 distinct CDR3 sequences, around 15% were seen once, and the ten largest hold 6% to 9.5%. The sequenced sample was PBMCs from blood, obtained 14 to 15 days before vaccination. These receptors were collected from a man aged 45 to 65 who received an inactivated influenza vaccine.

The rearrangement joins TRBV5-1 to TRBJ2-2; 11 bases match TRBD1. Germline V gene lookup returns CDR1 SGHRS and CDR2 YFSETQ. V shed 3 bases and J 4 bases; nucleotides not matched to a gene: 2. This CDR3 contains 15 residues. The CDR3 nucleotides are TGCGCCAGCAGCTCGGACAGGGGGCCCACCGGGGAGCTGTTTTTT. Protein product: CASSSDRGPTGELFF.

This clonotype occurred many times. This chain joins TRBV7-2 and TRBJ2-7; TRBD2 matches at 8 bases. This CDR3 is built from 16 residues. The germline V gene encodes CDR1 SGHTA and CDR2 FQGNSA. The V gene end was trimmed by 4 bases and the J gene end by 4 bases; junction bases not matched to a gene: 12. CDR3 in DNA: TGTGCCAGCAGCTCGTACGGGGGGGAGGGCCTTTACGAGCAGTACTTC. It yields the protein CASSSYGGEGLYEQYF.

The chain couples TRBV6-1 to TRBJ1-2; D might be TRBD1 (5 bases). The V end was cut by 6 bases, the J end by 10 bases, with 24 bases between. The germline gives CDR1 MNHNS, CDR2 SASEGT. CDR3 length: 15 residues. In DNA form, the CDR3 reads TGTGCCAGCAGCAACATGCAGGGCGGGTTTGTCGCCTACACCTTC. Residues: CASSNMQGGFVAYTF.

This clonotype was observed a handful of times. V and J are TRBV5-1 and TRBJ2-1; D may match TRBD1 or TRBD2 (5 bases each). CDR1 is SGHRS and CDR2 is YFSETQ in the germline V gene. Trimming stripped 4 bases from V and 4 bases from J, with 12 bases between. The CDR3 is made up of 14 amino acids. Here the CDR3 reads CASSSQGEYNEQFF. The CDR3 DNA sequence: TGCGCCAGCAGCAGCCAGGGAGAGTACAATGAGCAGTTCTTC.

This clonotype was seen many times. This chain uses TRBV12-3 or TRBV12-4 with TRBJ2-7, with 14 bases fitting TRBD2. The CDR3 spans 16 residues. The J segment lost 6 bases and the V segment lost 6 bases, leaving 10 bases of the junction unmatched. CDR3 DNA: TGTGCCAGCAGCTTCCCGGGGACTAGCGGGAGTCGCGAGCAGTACTTC. Translated, it gives CASSFPGTSGSREQYF.

This clonotype was counted between two and nine times. The chain combines TRBV27 with TRBJ2-7, with 12 bases aligning to TRBD2. J lost 6 bases, V lost 3 bases, and 6 bases had no gene match. Germline lookup yields CDR1 MNHEY and CDR2 SMNVEV (reference sequence). CDR3 length: 15 residues. Written as DNA, the CDR3 is TGTGCCAGCAGTTTGAGACTAGCGGGAGTAGGCGAGCAGTACTTC. Its protein product is CASSLRLAGVGEQYF.

The sample holds many counts of this clonotype. The V gene is TRBV4-2, the J gene TRBJ1-1; no definite D call. The CDR3 extends over 13 amino acids. Trimming shortened V by 5 bases and J by 4 bases, and 11 bases separated the two germline ends. CDR1 is LGHNA, CDR2 YNFKEQ, per germline. The CDR3 sequence is CASSARDGTEAFF. As DNA, the CDR3 is TGTGCCAGCAGCGCTCGGGATGGCACTGAAGCTTTCTTT.

The chain carries TRBV11-2 and TRBJ2-7; TRBD2 aligns across 14 bases. The CDR3 sequence is 16 residues long. The ends lost 1 base at V and 4 bases at J; junction bases unmatched: 3. Germline V lookup: CDR1 SGHAT, CDR2 FQNNGV. CDR3 coding DNA: TGTGCCAGCAGCTTAGGGAGGACTAGCGGGGGGTACGAGCAGTACTTC. This sequence encodes CASSLGRTSGGYEQYF.

J is TRBJ2-7 and V is TRBV7-2, with D perhaps TRBD2 (5 bases). The CDR3 has 13 amino acids. V shed 5 bases and J shed 5 bases, with 13 bases lying between them. The V gene's germline CDR1 is SGHTA and CDR2 FQGNSA. CDR3 coding DNA: TGTGCCAGCAGCATTACTAACGGGAACGAGCAGTACTTC. Protein product: CASSITNGNEQYF.

A few counts support this clonotype. The chain carries TRBV20-1 and TRBJ2-7; 8 bases align to TRBD1. V lost 7 bases, J lost 1 base, and 6 bases stayed unmatched. Looked up from germline, CDR1 is DFQATT and CDR2 is SNEGSKA (reference sequence). The CDR3 contains 13 residues. As DNA, the CDR3 is TGCAGTGTCCGGACAGGGAGATCCTACGAGCAGTACTTC. Its translation is CSVRTGRSYEQYF.

This chain uses TRBV28 with TRBJ1-5, with D maybe TRBD1 (6 bases). This CDR3 is 18 amino acids long. CDR1 MDHEN and CDR2 SYDVKM come from the germline V gene. The V end lost 5 bases, the J end lost 0 bases, and 20 bases lay between the germline ends. The CDR3 is CASSAPRTVSYSNQPQHF. In DNA, the CDR3 is TGTGCCAGCAGTGCGCCCCGGACAGTTTCTTATAGCAATCAGCCCCAGCATTTT.

This clonotype was counted only a few times. This chain's CDR3 is CASSLKREGTEQFF. CDR3 sequence (DNA): TGTGCCAGCAGCCTAAAGCGGGAGGGAACTGAGCAGTTCTTC. The chain is built from TRBV14 and TRBJ2-1, with 10 bases aligning to TRBD2. V was pared by 4 bases and J by 9 bases, with 6 bases of the junction left unmatched. Germline-derived CDR1 and CDR2 are SGHDN and FVKESK. CDR3 length: 14 amino acids.

The rearrangement uses TRBV5-1 and TRBJ2-7; 7 positions agree with TRBD2. CDR3 length: 14 residues. Unmatched junction bases numbered 7, after V lost 4 bases and J lost 3 bases. Germline V gives CDR1 SGHRS, CDR2 YFSETQ. CDR3 coding DNA: TGCGCCAGCAGCCGCACCGGGACTAACTACGAGCAGTACTTC. As protein: CASSRTGTNYEQYF.

The chain combines TRBV12-3 or TRBV12-4 with TRBJ2-7, with 8 bases matching TRBD1. CDR3 length: 13 residues. After removal of 6 bases from V and 5 bases from J, the junction contained 6 bases not matched to a gene. The DNA of the CDR3 is TGTGCCAGCAGCGACAGGGGTAGGAACGAGCAGTACTTC. Translation: CASSDRGRNEQYF.

This clonotype was detected a few times. The J gene is TRBJ2-4, the V gene TRBV4-2, with 7 bases matching TRBD1. V gave up 1 base and J gave up 3 bases; unmatched junction bases: 9. Germline CDR1 is LGHNA and CDR2 is YNFKEQ. This CDR3 spans 17 amino acids. CDR3 amino acids: CASSQGFLRQGKNIQYF. The DNA of the CDR3 is TGTGCCAGCAGCCAAGGTTTTCTCCGACAGGGCAAAAACATTCAGTACTTC.

At least ten counts were recorded for this clonotype. V and J are TRBV11-2 and TRBJ2-5, with TRBD2 matching 11 bases. There are 16 residues in the CDR3. Per the germline V gene, CDR1 is SGHAT and CDR2 is FQNNGV. The junction had 7 bases not matched to a gene; V was cut back by 5 bases and J by 2 bases. Written as DNA, the CDR3 is TGTGCCAGCAGCGGGGGGACTAGCGGTATTCAAGAGACCCAGTACTTC. Protein product: CASSGGTSGIQETQYF.

This clonotype was seen a few times. This sequence joins TRBV7-2 and TRBJ2-2; weak D call: TRBD2 (7 bases). V was shortened by 2 bases and J by 4 bases, with 14 bases between the two germline ends. CDR3 length equals 16 residues. CDR1 is SGHTA and CDR2 is FQGNSA in the germline V gene. The CDR3 region is CASSLTGGLFTGELFF. The CDR3, as DNA: TGTGCCAGCAGCTTAACGGGGGGCCTGTTCACCGGGGAGCTGTTTTTT. The full variable domain, completed using reference TRBV7-2 and TRBJ2-2, is GAGVSQSPSNKVTEKGKDVELRCDPISGHTALYWYRQSLGQGLEFLIYFQGNSAPDKSGLPSDRFSAERTGGSVSTLTIQRTQQEDSAVYLCASSLTGGLFTGELFFGEGSRLTVL.